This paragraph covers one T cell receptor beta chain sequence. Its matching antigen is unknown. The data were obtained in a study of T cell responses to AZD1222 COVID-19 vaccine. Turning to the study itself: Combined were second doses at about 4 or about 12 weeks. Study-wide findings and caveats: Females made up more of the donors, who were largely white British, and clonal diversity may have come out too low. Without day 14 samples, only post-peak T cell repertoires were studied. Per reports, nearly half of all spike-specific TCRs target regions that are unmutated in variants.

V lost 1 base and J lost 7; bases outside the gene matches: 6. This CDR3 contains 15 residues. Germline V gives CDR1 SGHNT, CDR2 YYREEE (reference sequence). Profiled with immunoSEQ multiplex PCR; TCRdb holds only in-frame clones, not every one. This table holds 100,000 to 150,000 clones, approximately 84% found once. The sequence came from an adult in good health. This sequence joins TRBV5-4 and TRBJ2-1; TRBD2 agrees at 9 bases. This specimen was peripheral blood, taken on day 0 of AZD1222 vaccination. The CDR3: CASSLLSSGTNEQFF. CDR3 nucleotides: TGTGCCAGCAGCTTGCTTTCTAGCGGGACAAATGAGCAGTTCTTC.